These T cell receptor beta chains were read from a single sample in a study of long-term antiretroviral therapy in people with HIV. TCRdb keeps only in-frame clones here, not all; method: immunoSEQ multiplex PCR. The sample includes about 28,000 clones, about 95% of them seen just once. The sequences come from unsorted PBMCs, collected more than 6 years after starting antiretroviral therapy. These receptors originate from a man aged 25-45 years with HIV. Both conserved end residues are part of each CDR3. D genes are given only for firm matches. A clone size is listed for some rows: how often the clone was seen (once, few, many), or a class if it is expanded.

>TRBV29-1|TRBJ2-2|TRBD2|-
TGCAGCGTCGTGACTAGCGGGGGGGTCCCCGGGGAGCTGTTTTTT
CSVVTSGGVPGELFF
>TRBV18|TRBJ2-7|TRBD2|-
TGTGCCAGCTCACCCCCTGGGACTAGCGGATACTCCTACGAGCAGTACTTC
CASSPPGTSGYSYEQYF
>TRBV7-9|TRBJ1-2|TRBD1|-
TGTGCCAGCAGCTTAGAAGTAGGGACAGGAAGCTATGGCTACACCTTC
CASSLEVGTGSYGYTF
>TRBV6-5|TRBJ2-7|TRBD1|once
TGTGCCAGCAGTCTACAGGGGAGTCGTAACGAGCAGTACTTC
CASSLQGSRNEQYF
>TRBV5-4|TRBJ1-6|-|-
TGTGCCAGCAGCTTGGACCAGTCGAGTAATTCACCCCTCCACTTT
CASSLDQSSNSPLHF
>TRBV28|TRBJ1-5|-|-
TGTGCCAGCAGTTTAACTGGGATGGGACAGCCCCAGCATTTT
CASSLTGMGQPQHF
>TRBV28|TRBJ2-5|-|once
TGTGCCAGCAGTTTAAGAGAGACCCAGTACTTC
CASSLRETQYF
>TRBV6-6|TRBJ1-1|-|-
TGTGCCAGCAGCCCTGGGACGTTTGAAGCTTTCTTT
CASSPGTFEAFF
>TRBV27|TRBJ1-1|-|-
TGTGCCAGCAGTCCGCGTTCCGGGACCAAAGGGGCTTTCTTT
CASSPRSGTKGAFF
>TRBV7-6|TRBJ2-1|TRBD2|-
TGTGCCAGCAGCTTAGGCCAGCGGGAGGGGGTTGAGCAGTTCTTC
CASSLGQREGVEQFF
>TRBV29-1|TRBJ2-7|-|-
TGCAGCGTTGTAATGGGGTACGAGCAGTACTTC
CSVVMGYEQYF
>TRBV5-1|TRBJ1-1|-|once
TGCGCCAGCAGCCGAACCTCCACTACTGAAGCTTTCTTT
CASSRTSTTEAFF
>TRBV30|TRBJ2-3|TRBD1|once
TGTGCCTGGATTGGGGACAGCCCCGGGTCCACAGATACGCAGTATTTT
CAWIGDSPGSTDTQYF
>TRBV5-4|TRBJ1-2|-|-
TGTGCCAGCAGCTTGGATAGAGCTAACTATGGCTACACCTTC
CASSLDRANYGYTF
>TRBV12-5|TRBJ1-3|-|-
TGTGCTAGTGGTTTGGCCCTACTCGGAGTCTTCGGAAACACCATATATTTT
CASGLALLGVFGNTIYF
>TRBV27|TRBJ2-2|-|-
TGTGCCAGCAGTTTAGGCCGTGGGGTCGGGGAGCTGTTTTTT
CASSLGRGVGELFF
>TRBV10-3|TRBJ1-1|-|-
TGTGCCATCACTGAGTCAGGAGGGTTGAACACTGAAGCTTTCTTT
CAITESGGLNTEAFF
>TRBV30|TRBJ2-2|-|-
TGTGCCTGGTCTGGGGTTCAGGTTGGGGAGCTGTTTTTT
CAWSGVQVGELFF
>TRBV4-2|TRBJ1-1|-|-
TGTGCCAGCAGCCAAGGAGTTTTGGACCAGGACACTGAAGCTTTCTTT
CASSQGVLDQDTEAFF
>TRBV5-1|TRBJ2-5|TRBD1|-
TGCGCCAGCAGCCCCCTGGGGACAGGGGGGGAGACCCAGTACTTC
CASSPLGTGGETQYF